This TCR beta chain was obtained from a study of cytomegalovirus exposure and HLA in healthy donors. A word on this clone: Its matching antigen is unknown.

This PCR relied on a set of 60 Vbeta primers and 13 Jbeta primers. Assay used: immunoSEQ multiplex PCR; TCRdb lists only in-frame clones, some missing. The sample holds roughly 51,000 clones, 81% seen once. The study sampled nominally healthy donors, though unrecorded immune exposures were likely. V was cut by 7 bases and J by 0 bases, with 5 bases left in between. The CDR3 loop spans 12 amino acids. Germline CDR1 reads MNHEY; CDR2 reads SVGAGI. Whole-study findings and limits: The authors assumed roughly uniform sequencing depth across donors for presence/absence analyses. Some TCR beta chains (about 170 of them) were listed as cytomegalovirus-associated.

The clonotype originates from a boy younger than 18 in good health and CMV-seropositive. V usage is TRBV6-5 and J usage is TRBJ2-3; D remains ambiguous. Sequencing input: PBMCs. The CDR3 region has the DNA TGTGCCAGCACTTCTAGCACAGATACGCAGTATTTT. This gives the protein CASTSSTDTQYF.